A selection of T cell receptor beta chains follows, all from one sample in a study of patients and donors after allogeneic stem cell transplantation. Each CDR3 protein is one row after TCRdb ran MiXCR on the RT-PCR reads. Among about 200,000 distinct CDR3 sequences listed, around two fifths were seen once. The sequenced material came from blood, either unsorted or a sorted T cell fraction (not recorded which). All receptors come from a human donor who was either an allogeneic HSCT recipient or a stem cell or donor lymphocyte infusion donor (not recorded which). It is not recorded whose cells these are; they may come from a transplant donor. Each CDR3 is given with its conserved first and last residue. The D gene is left open where the match is weak. Expanded clones get a size class; other rows say once, few or many, or leave the size out.

d_call	v_call	j_call	clone_size	cdr3_nt	cdr3_aa
NA	TRBV11-2	TRBJ1-1	few	TGTGCCAGCAGCTTATCGTCATCTTCGGGATATGAAGCTTTCTTT	CASSLSSSSGYEAFF
NA	TRBV5-1	TRBJ2-1	few	TGCGCCAGCAGCTTACAAGGGCGCGGTTGCCCCAATGAGCAGTTCTTC	CASSLQGRGCPNEQFF
TRBD2	TRBV12-3/TRBV12-4	TRBJ2-4	NA	TGTGCCAGCAGCTCCGTTCGGGGTAGCGGGATCCTAGCCAAAAACATTCAGTACTTC	CASSSVRGSGILAKNIQYF
TRBD2	TRBV4-2	TRBJ2-7	NA	TGTGCCAGCAGCCAACTAGCGGGAGGAGACGAGCAGTACTTC	CASSQLAGGDEQYF
NA	TRBV12-3/TRBV12-4	TRBJ1-5	few	TGTGCCAGCAGTTTGGTGGTTAAAACCCAACAGCATTTT	CASSLVVKTQQHF
NA	TRBV20-1	TRBJ1-2	few	TGCAGTGCCCGGGTTGCGGATAACTATGGCTACACCTTC	CSARVADNYGYTF
TRBD2	TRBV7-2	TRBJ2-1	few	TGTGCCAGCAGCTTAGTCACCGGGACTAGCAGAACCTACAATGAGCAGTTCTTC	CASSLVTGTSRTYNEQFF
NA	TRBV9	TRBJ2-1	few	TGTGCCAGCAGCGCGGGGAGTGGGGATTCCTACAATGAGCAGTTCTTC	CASSAGSGDSYNEQFF
NA	TRBV28	TRBJ2-7	NA	TGTGCCAGCAGTTTACGCGCTCCTTCCTACGAGCAGTACTTC	CASSLRAPSYEQYF
NA	TRBV4-3	TRBJ2-5	NA	TGCGCCAGCAGCCAAGAGATAAGCGAGACCCAGTACTTC	CASSQEISETQYF
NA	TRBV10-3	TRBJ1-1	few	TGTGCCATCAGAGACTCCGGAGGTGTGAGCACTGAAGCTTTCTTT	CAIRDSGGVSTEAFF
NA	TRBV27	TRBJ2-7	NA	TGTGCCAGCAGTCCGACGGCTCTTACCTACGAGCAGTACTTC	CASSPTALTYEQYF
NA	TRBV20-1	TRBJ2-2	NA	TGCAGTGCTAGATCCCCAGGGGGGGTCACCGGGGAGCTGTTTTTT	CSARSPGGVTGELFF
TRBD1	TRBV6-5	TRBJ1-1	NA	TGTGCCAGCAGTTACCTCAGGACAGGGGGCAGTACTGAAGCTTTCTTT	CASSYLRTGGSTEAFF
NA	TRBV12-3/TRBV12-4	TRBJ1-1	NA	TGTGCCAGCAGTTTCTCAGGGTATGAAGCTTTCTTT	CASSFSGYEAFF
NA	TRBV3-1	TRBJ2-2	NA	TGTGCCAGCAGCCAATCCACGGAGAACACCGGGGAGCTGTTTTTT	CASSQSTENTGELFF
TRBD1	TRBV12-3/TRBV12-4	TRBJ1-4	few	TGTGCCAGCAGTTTAGTACAGGGGGGCGAAAAACTGTTTTTT	CASSLVQGGEKLFF
TRBD2	TRBV5-6	TRBJ2-1	NA	TGTGCCAGCAGCTCTAGCGGGAGAAGTCAGCGGGCCTCCAATGAGCAGTTCTTC	CASSSSGRSQRASNEQFF
TRBD2	TRBV27	TRBJ2-3	NA	TGTGCCAGCAAGCGGGCGGGGGTTACTAGCACAGATACGCAGTATTTT	CASKRAGVTSTDTQYF
NA	TRBV7-9	TRBJ2-1	NA	TGTGCCAGCAGCGCACCCGGGACTGGAACAAATGAGCAGTTCTTC	CASSAPGTGTNEQFF
TRBD2	TRBV7-6	TRBJ2-1	NA	TGTGCCAGCAGCTTACTAGCGGGAGGGATCTCCTACAATGAGCAGTTCTTC	CASSLLAGGISYNEQFF
NA	TRBV7-7	TRBJ2-7	NA	TGTGCCAGCAGCCACGGGGGCCTTTCCGAGCAGTACTTC	CASSHGGLSEQYF
TRBD2	TRBV12-3/TRBV12-4	TRBJ2-1	few	TGTGCCAGCGCGACCCCATCTAGCGGGGTTTCCTACAATGAGCAGTTCTTC	CASATPSSGVSYNEQFF
NA	TRBV9	TRBJ2-3	few	TGTGCCAGCGAAGAACCCTCAGATACGCAGTATTTT	CASEEPSDTQYF
NA	TRBV5-1	TRBJ2-5	NA	TGCGCCAGCAGCTTGGAGGGCAGCATCCAAGAGACCCAGTACTTC	CASSLEGSIQETQYF
NA	TRBV11-3	TRBJ2-4	NA	TGTGCCAGTGCCCGGGATGCCAAAAACATTCAGTACTTC	CASARDAKNIQYF
NA	TRBV12-3/TRBV12-4	TRBJ1-2	NA	TGTGCCAGCAGTCCCGGGTGGGTTGGCTACACCTTC	CASSPGWVGYTF
TRBD1	TRBV6-6	TRBJ2-7	few	TGTGCCAGCAGTCACTGGGGACAGGGGGCAACCAAAATCTACGAGCAGTACTTC	CASSHWGQGATKIYEQYF
NA	TRBV28	TRBJ2-1	NA	TGTGCCAGCAGTTTATGGGGTTATGAGCAGTTCTTC	CASSLWGYEQFF
NA	TRBV5-1	TRBJ1-1	NA	TGCGCCAGCAGCTTGGAGCAGACTAACACTGAAGCTTTCTTT	CASSLEQTNTEAFF
NA	TRBV6-6	TRBJ1-1	few	TGTGCCAGCAGTTACCTTGCAGGGCGGCGTGAAGCTTTCTTT	CASSYLAGRREAFF
TRBD2	TRBV15	TRBJ2-1	NA	TGTGCCACCAGCAGATCTGGACTAGCGAGGAGCTCCTACAATGAGCAGTTCTTC	CATSRSGLARSSYNEQFF
NA	TRBV30	TRBJ1-2	NA	TGTGCCTGGAGGGTGGACAGCAGTACAACCCACTCTAACTATGGCTACACCTTC	CAWRVDSSTTHSNYGYTF
NA	TRBV10-3	TRBJ1-1	few	TGTGCCATCAGTGGAGAACGGGGAAGGGAAACTGAAGCTTTCTTT	CAISGERGRETEAFF
NA	TRBV7-9	TRBJ1-2	NA	TGTGCCAGCAGCTTTTGGGTTTACTATGGCTACACCTTC	CASSFWVYYGYTF
NA	TRBV10-3	TRBJ1-1	NA	TGTGCCATCAATAGCAGGGAGGGTACTGAAGCTTTCTTT	CAINSREGTEAFF
TRBD1	TRBV7-9	TRBJ2-7	NA	TGTGCCAGCAGCGTGATCACAGGGGCTTGGAACGAGCAGTACTTC	CASSVITGAWNEQYF
TRBD2	TRBV4-1	TRBJ2-4	NA	TGCGCCAGCAGCCAGATAACTAGCGGGAGGATGGCCAAAAACATTCAGTACTTC	CASSQITSGRMAKNIQYF
NA	TRBV5-5	TRBJ1-2	NA	TGTGCCAGCAGCTTTCAGAGTATCGGCTACACCTTC	CASSFQSIGYTF
TRBD1	TRBV4-3	TRBJ1-1	NA	TGCGCCAGCAGCCGGGGACAGGGGGCTGAAGCTTTCTTT	CASSRGQGAEAFF
NA	TRBV12-3/TRBV12-4	TRBJ2-1	few	TGTGCCAGCAGTCCCGGTCCGTTGGATGAGCAGTTCTTC	CASSPGPLDEQFF
TRBD1	TRBV10-2	TRBJ1-1	NA	TGCGCCAGTCTCGGACAGGGGCTTACTGAAGCTTTCTTT	CASLGQGLTEAFF